These 26 T cell receptor beta chains came from one sample sequenced in a study of cytomegalovirus exposure and HLA in healthy donors. PCR was performed using 60 Vbeta and 13 Jbeta primers. TCRdb keeps only in-frame clones here, not all; method: immunoSEQ multiplex PCR. Among about 110,000 clones listed, approximately 81% were seen once. Sequenced material: PBMCs. The receptors shown here come from a man aged 25-45 years in good health and CMV-seronegative.

This clone was recorded once. V and J are TRBV9 and TRBJ2-7; D uncertain. This CDR3 region has 15 residues. V lost 0 bases and J 1 base, leaving 11 bases between the germline ends. Germline V gene sequence: CDR1 SGDLS, CDR2 YYNGEE. Written as DNA, the CDR3 is TGTGCCAGCAGCGTAGGAGTTGAGAAATCCTACGAGCAGTACTTC. Protein: CASSVGVEKSYEQYF.

The chain links TRBV7-2 to TRBJ2-2; the match to TRBD1 covers 9 bases. This CDR3 comprises 15 residues. The ends lost 3 bases at V and 1 base at J; junction bases unmatched: 0. Germline assignment: CDR1 SGHTA and CDR2 FQGNSA. As DNA, the CDR3 is TGTGCCAGCAGCTTGGGACAGGGGAACACCGGGGAGCTGTTTTTT. The encoded protein is CASSLGQGNTGELFF.

The chain links TRBV5-4 to TRBJ2-5, with 7 nucleotides matching TRBD1. The CDR3 covers 16 residues. Germline CDR1 SGHNT, CDR2 YYREEE (reference sequence). Trimming took 4 bases from V and 0 from J; bases not matched to a gene: 9. The CDR3 DNA follows: TGTGCCAGCAGCCCTCGGAGCAGGGGGTACCAAGAGACCCAGTACTTC. This codes for CASSPRSRGYQETQYF.

The chain uses TRBV5-1 and TRBJ2-7, with a weak D call TRBD1 (6 bases). CDR1 is SGHRS, CDR2 YFSETQ, per germline. The CDR3 totals 15 residues. V gave up 2 bases and J gave up 2 bases, with 14 bases separating them. The CDR3 nucleotides are TGCGCCAGCAGCTTTAAATCAGGGGCAGCCTACGAGCAGTACTTC. This sequence encodes CASSFKSGAAYEQYF. Together with reference TRBV5-1 and TRBJ2-7, the CDR3 gives the full variable domain: KAGVTQTPRYLIKTRGQQVTLSCSPISGHRSVSWYQQTPGQGLQFLFEYFSETQRNKGNFPGRFSGRQFSNSRSEMNVSTLELGDSALYLCASSFKSGAAYEQYFGPGTRLTVT.

V and J are TRBV5-6 and TRBJ2-3; no clear D gene. Germline CDR1 and CDR2: SGHDT and YYEEEE. The CDR3 length is 11 residues. Trimming removed 4 bases from V and 5 bases from J, with 5 bases in between. The CDR3 nucleotides read TGTGCCAGCAGCCGAGTAGATACGCAGTATTTT. Residues: CASSRVDTQYF.

DNA for the CDR3: TGTGCCAGCAGTTATATTACCGGGAACACTGAAGCTTTCTTT. This translates into CASSYITGNTEAFF. V and J are TRBV6-5 and TRBJ1-1; D is undetermined. The CDR3 spans 14 residues. V lost 3 bases and J 1 base, leaving 9 bases between the germline ends. Germline V gene lookup returns CDR1 MNHEY and CDR2 SVGAGI.

CDR3 bases: TGTGCCAGCAGCCAAGAATTGGCGACTAGCGGGATATACAATGAGCAGTTCTTC. As protein: CASSQELATSGIYNEQFF. The chain links TRBV14 to TRBJ2-1; 11 nucleotides align to TRBD2. The V gene end was trimmed by 0 bases and the J gene end by 4 bases; junction bases not matched to a gene: 8. CDR1 is SGHDN and CDR2 is FVKESK in the germline V gene. The CDR3 loop spans 18 amino acids.

J is TRBJ1-5 and V is TRBV7-9; the D is unclear. The germline V gene has CDR1 SEHNR and CDR2 FQNEAQ (reference sequence). There are 15 residues in the CDR3. V was pared by 5 bases and J by 3 bases, with 14 bases between. CDR3 region: CASSPKTGDNQPQHF. The CDR3 nucleotides read TGTGCCAGCAGCCCCAAAACGGGAGACAATCAGCCCCAGCATTTT.

J is TRBJ1-3 and V is TRBV7-9; TRBD1 is a possible D gene (6 bases). V was trimmed by 9 bases and J by 2 bases, leaving 23 bases between them. Per germline, CDR1 SEHNR and CDR2 FQNEAQ (reference sequence). This CDR3 is 17 amino acids long. CDR3 protein: CASPLGGGPRTGNTIYF. CDR3 coding DNA: TGTGCCAGTCCACTTGGCGGGGGGCCTCGGACTGGAAACACCATATATTTT.

The chain carries TRBV5-1 and TRBJ2-1; the D gene is possibly TRBD2 (5 bases). CDR3 length: 14 residues. V lost 2 bases to trimming and J lost 7 bases, with 13 bases between them. CDR1 is SGHRS, CDR2 YFSETQ, per germline. For the CDR3, the DNA is TGCGCCAGCAGCTTCCCCGGGGTCAGGAATGAGCAGTTCTTC. This sequence encodes CASSFPGVRNEQFF.

The CDR3 DNA reads as TGTGCCAGCAGAGAGACTTATTCTGGAAACACCATATATTTT. The encoded protein is CASRETYSGNTIYF. This sequence joins TRBV6-6 and TRBJ1-3; no clear D gene. The V gene's germline CDR1 is MNHNY and CDR2 SVGAGI (reference sequence). The CDR3 has 14 amino acids. V dropped 6 bases and J dropped 1 base, with 10 bases sitting between them.

This clone appeared a single time. The V and J genes are TRBV28 and TRBJ2-7; TRBD2 matches at 11 bases. CDR3 length: 15 amino acids. Per germline, CDR1 MDHEN and CDR2 SYDVKM. J lost 5 bases, V lost 6 bases, and 9 bases had no gene match. The CDR3 nucleotides read TGTGCCAGCAGCATGGGGGGACTAGCGGAGGACGAGCAGTACTTC. Protein product: CASSMGGLAEDEQYF.

This clone turned up a few times. The rearrangement links TRBV6-5 to TRBJ1-3, with D perhaps matching TRBD1 (5 bases). Germline-derived CDR1 and CDR2 are MNHEY and SVGAGI. The CDR3 consists of 13 residues. The V gene lost 9 bases and the J gene lost 10 bases, with 19 bases spanning the gap. DNA of the CDR3: TGTGCCAGTAGCAATGGAGCCCGGGGGACCATATATTTT. Translation gives CASSNGARGTIYF.

The chain is built from TRBV4-3 and TRBJ2-6, with D perhaps TRBD1 (5 bases). Trimming pared 0 bases from V and 4 bases from J, leaving 16 bases between. This CDR3 has 18 residues. Germline CDR1 and CDR2: LGHNA and YSLEER. The DNA of the CDR3 is TGCGCCAGCAGCCAAGATTCAGGGTCTTATTTGGGGGCCAACGTCCTGACTTTC. This sequence encodes CASSQDSGSYLGANVLTF.

This chain joins TRBV6-4 and TRBJ1-2; TRBD1 matches 9 bases. Trimming removed 6 bases from V and 5 bases from J; junction bases left unmatched: 7. Per germline, CDR1 MRHNA and CDR2 SNTAGT. The CDR3 covers 14 residues. The CDR3 spells CASSPTGGVYGYTF. CDR3 DNA: TGTGCCAGCAGCCCTACAGGGGGCGTATATGGCTACACCTTC.

Remarks on this clone: An end of the junction does not agree with germline; a read error may underlie this. This chain connects TRBV7-7 to TRBJ1-5, with D tentatively TRBD1 (6 bases). In germline, CDR1 is SSHAT, CDR2 FNYEAQ (reference sequence). The CDR3 contains 12 residues. For the CDR3, the DNA is TGTGCTAGCAGCTTAAACAGGGCGCCCCAGCATTTT. Residues: CASSLNRAPQHF.

The CDR3 sequence is CASRNRGRSQPQHF. In DNA form, the CDR3 reads TGTGCCAGCAGAAACAGGGGTCGAAGTCAGCCCCAGCATTTT. This sequence joins TRBV6-1 and TRBJ1-5, with 7 bases matching TRBD1. Germline loops: CDR1 MNHNS, CDR2 SASEGT. This CDR3 spans 14 amino acids. V shed 6 bases and J 6 bases; nucleotides not matched to a gene: 8.

This clone is a singleton in its sample. The V call is TRBV28, the J call TRBJ2-5; 7 bases agree with TRBD2. Germline V gives CDR1 MDHEN, CDR2 SYDVKM. Trimming at V came to 7 bases and at J to 4 bases, leaving 9 bases not matched to a gene. The length of the CDR3 is 14 residues. The CDR3 is CASTDGGKRETQYF. In DNA form, the CDR3 reads TGTGCCAGCACTGACGGGGGGAAACGAGAGACCCAGTACTTC.

J is TRBJ1-2 and V is TRBV7-9; D uncertain. Germline CDR1 and CDR2: SEHNR and FQNEAQ (reference sequence). V was shortened by 2 bases and J by 0 bases, with 10 bases between the two germline ends. CDR3 length equals 15 residues. CDR3 sequence (DNA): TGTGCCAGCAGCTTAATTACAGAACCTAACTATGGCTACACCTTC. It codes for CASSLITEPNYGYTF.

The V gene is TRBV16, the J gene TRBJ1-2; 11 bases match TRBD1. In germline, CDR1 is KGHSY, CDR2 FQNENV. The length of the CDR3 is 14 residues. Unmatched junction bases numbered 1, after V lost 1 base and J lost 6 bases. The CDR3 DNA is TGTGCCAGCAGCCAATTGGGACAGGGGGATGGCTACACCTTC. Amino acid sequence: CASSQLGQGDGYTF.

The V and J genes are TRBV5-6 and TRBJ1-2, with D unresolved. In germline, CDR1 is SGHDT, CDR2 YYEEEE. The CDR3 is 15 residues long. Trimming removed 0 bases at V and 0 bases at J, with 9 bases between. CDR3 coding DNA: TGTGCCAGCAGCTTGGATCCGGGAACTAACTATGGCTACACCTTC. As protein: CASSLDPGTNYGYTF.

This chain links TRBV10-3 with TRBJ2-5; the match to TRBD2 covers 10 bases. The CDR3 has 14 residues. V lost 10 bases to trimming and J lost 6 bases; unmatched junction nucleotides: 11. Germline-derived CDR1 and CDR2 are ENHRY and SYGVKD. CDR3 residues: CATSGASGSQTQYF. In DNA form, the CDR3 reads TGTGCCACTTCGGGTGCTAGCGGGAGTCAGACCCAGTACTTC.

The chain employs TRBV18 and TRBJ1-4; 10 bases map to TRBD1. J lost 4 bases, V lost 3 bases, and 2 bases had no gene match. Per germline, CDR1 KGHSH and CDR2 LQKENI. The length of the CDR3 is 15 residues. The CDR3, as DNA: TGTGCCAGCTCACCCCGGACAGGGGGTAATGAAAAACTGTTTTTT. Translated: CASSPRTGGNEKLFF.

This clone was picked up one time. The CDR3 coding sequence is TGTGCCAGCAGGCACCCCGGCGGGTCTCCCTACGAGCAGTACTTC. Amino acids: CASRHPGGSPYEQYF. V usage is TRBV6-5 and J usage is TRBJ2-7, with D tentatively TRBD2 (5 bases). The CDR3 length is 15 residues. From germline, CDR1 is MNHEY and CDR2 SVGAGI. V was clipped by 6 bases and J by 2 bases, with 17 bases between them.

CDR3 coding DNA: TGTGCCAGCAGTCTAGGACAGATAACAGATACGCAGTATTTT. Its protein product is CASSLGQITDTQYF. V and J are TRBV28 and TRBJ2-3; perhaps TRBD1 as D (6 bases). Trimming left V 5 bases short and J 3 bases short, with 12 bases between. CDR3 length equals 14 residues. Per the germline V gene, CDR1 is MDHEN and CDR2 is SYDVKM.

V gene TRBV6-5 combines with J gene TRBJ1-1; 8 bases line up with TRBD1. This CDR3 is built from 12 residues. CDR1 and CDR2 from the germline V gene are MNHEY and SVGAGI. V gave up 5 bases and J gave up 10 bases; unmatched junction bases: 6. CDR3 sequence: CASSRQGSTAFF. CDR3 nucleotide sequence: TGTGCCAGCAGTCGACAGGGGAGCACAGCTTTCTTT.